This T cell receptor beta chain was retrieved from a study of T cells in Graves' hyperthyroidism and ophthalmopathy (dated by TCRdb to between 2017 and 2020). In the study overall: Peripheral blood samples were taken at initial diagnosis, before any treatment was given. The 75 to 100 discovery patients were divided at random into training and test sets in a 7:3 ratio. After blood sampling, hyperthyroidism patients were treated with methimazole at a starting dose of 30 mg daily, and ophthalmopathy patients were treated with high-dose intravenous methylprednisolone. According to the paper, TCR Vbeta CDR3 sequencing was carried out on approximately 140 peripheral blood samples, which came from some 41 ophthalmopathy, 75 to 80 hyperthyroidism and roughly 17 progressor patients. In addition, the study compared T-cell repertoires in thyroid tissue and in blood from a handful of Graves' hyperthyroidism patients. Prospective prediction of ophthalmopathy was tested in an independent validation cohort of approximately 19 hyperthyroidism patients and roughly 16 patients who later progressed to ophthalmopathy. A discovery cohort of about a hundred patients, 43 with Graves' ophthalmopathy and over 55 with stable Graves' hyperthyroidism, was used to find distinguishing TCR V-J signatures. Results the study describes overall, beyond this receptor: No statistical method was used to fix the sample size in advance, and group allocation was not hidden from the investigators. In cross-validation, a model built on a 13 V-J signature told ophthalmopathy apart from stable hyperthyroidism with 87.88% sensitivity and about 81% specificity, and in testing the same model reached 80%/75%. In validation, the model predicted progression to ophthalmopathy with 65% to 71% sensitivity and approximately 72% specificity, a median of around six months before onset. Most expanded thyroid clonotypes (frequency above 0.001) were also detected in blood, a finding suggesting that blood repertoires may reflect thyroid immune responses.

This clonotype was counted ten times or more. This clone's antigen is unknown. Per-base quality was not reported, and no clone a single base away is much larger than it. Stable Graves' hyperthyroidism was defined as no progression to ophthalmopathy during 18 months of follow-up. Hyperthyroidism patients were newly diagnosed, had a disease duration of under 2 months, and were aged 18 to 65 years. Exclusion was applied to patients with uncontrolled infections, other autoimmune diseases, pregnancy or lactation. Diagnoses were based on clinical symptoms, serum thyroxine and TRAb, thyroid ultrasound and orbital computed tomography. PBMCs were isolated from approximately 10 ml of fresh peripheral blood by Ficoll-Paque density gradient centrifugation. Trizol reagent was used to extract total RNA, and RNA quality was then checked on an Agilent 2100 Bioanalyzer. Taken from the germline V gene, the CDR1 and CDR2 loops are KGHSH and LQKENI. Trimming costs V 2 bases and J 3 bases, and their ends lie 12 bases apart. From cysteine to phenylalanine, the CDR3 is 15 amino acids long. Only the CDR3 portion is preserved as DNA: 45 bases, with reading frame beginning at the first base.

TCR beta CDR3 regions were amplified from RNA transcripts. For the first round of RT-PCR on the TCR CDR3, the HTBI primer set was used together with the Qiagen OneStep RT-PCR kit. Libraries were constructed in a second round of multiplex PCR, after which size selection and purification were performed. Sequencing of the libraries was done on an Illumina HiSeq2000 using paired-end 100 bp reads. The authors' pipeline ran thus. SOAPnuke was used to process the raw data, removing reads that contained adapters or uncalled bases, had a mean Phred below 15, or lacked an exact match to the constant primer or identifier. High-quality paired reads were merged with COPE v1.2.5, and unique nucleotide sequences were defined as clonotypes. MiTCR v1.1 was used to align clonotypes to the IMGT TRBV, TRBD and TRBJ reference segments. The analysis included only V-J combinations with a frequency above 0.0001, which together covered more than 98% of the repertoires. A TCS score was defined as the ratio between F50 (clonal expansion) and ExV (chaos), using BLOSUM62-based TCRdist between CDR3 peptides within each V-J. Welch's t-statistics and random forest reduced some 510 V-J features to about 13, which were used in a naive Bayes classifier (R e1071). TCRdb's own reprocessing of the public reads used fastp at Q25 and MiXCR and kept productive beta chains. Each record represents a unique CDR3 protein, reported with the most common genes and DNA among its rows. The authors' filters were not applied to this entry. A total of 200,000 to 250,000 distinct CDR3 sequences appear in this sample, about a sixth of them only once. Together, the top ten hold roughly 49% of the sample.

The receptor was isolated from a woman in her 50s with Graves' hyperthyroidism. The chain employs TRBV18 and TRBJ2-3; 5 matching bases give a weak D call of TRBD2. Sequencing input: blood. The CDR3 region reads CASSPSSEATDTQYF. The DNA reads TGTGCCAGCTCACCATCGTCGGAGGCGACAGATACGCAGTATTTT.